This record concerns one T cell receptor (beta chain) sequence. As originally analysed: Cell counts per sample came from amplifying reference gene primers. Sequenced by immunoSEQ multiplex PCR; TCRdb stores in-frame clones only, minus some. Clonal size and the V and J genes are those of that table, whereas D and trimming came from the DNA. The sample lists under 45,000 clones; around nine tenths were seen once. The Seattle patients joined while their infection was active and were tracked longitudinally afterward. These data originate in a study of blood T cell repertoires in COVID-19. The wider study: Specimens from acute and convalescent COVID-19 originated in the United States, Italy and Spain.

This sequence originates from a man between 35 and 55 years old with COVID-19, enrolled during active disease. Source material: peripheral blood.

This CDR3 reads CASSSRPGQGASGELFF. The CDR3 DNA sequence: TGTGCCAGCAGTTCGCGGCCGGGACAGGGGGCGAGCGGGGAGCTGTTTTTT. This chain uses TRBV2 with TRBJ2-2, with TRBD1 matching over 12 bases. The J segment lost 7 bases and the V segment lost 5 bases, leaving 11 bases of the junction unmatched. This CDR3 has 17 amino acids. The germline gives CDR1 SNHLY, CDR2 FYNNEI.